This T cell receptor beta chain was identified during a study of T cells after yellow fever vaccination. Study context: Fractions of low cell number were prepared using SMART-Seq v4 Ultra Low Input.

Study-level findings and limits: Clonotypes found in both CD4 and CD8 compartments made up a small share.

To note about this clonotype: What it binds is not known.

Trimming took 5 bases from V and 5 from J, leaving 13 bases between them. This CDR3 is built from 12 residues. Germline values: CDR1 DFQATT, CDR2 SNEGSKA (reference sequence). Generation of TCR cDNA used 5'RACE template switching (which added a universal primer site and UMIs). From the 5' RACE reads, TCRdb called clonotypes with MiXCR, one entry per CDR3 protein. The sample holds hundreds of thousands of distinct CDR3 sequences, around an eighth seen once. The source material was PBMCs, sampled on the day of the yellow fever booster vaccination. The TCR sequence derives from a man aged 25-40 years who received the YFV17D yellow fever vaccine. The chain is built from TRBV20-1 and TRBJ2-7; D call uncertain. CDR3 region: CSALDGPDEQYF. DNA of the CDR3: TGCAGTGCTTTGGACGGCCCCGACGAGCAGTACTTC.